This T cell receptor beta chain was identified during a study of Graves' ophthalmopathy and Graves' hyperthyroidism. Study-level points and caveats: Using 13 signatures, a model distinguished ophthalmopathy from stable hyperthyroidism, reaching more than 85% sensitivity and roughly 80% specificity. As the model predicted ophthalmopathy progression, it achieved a sensitivity of 70% to 71% and a specificity of around 76%.

A remark on this clonotype: Its specificity is not known.

No donor had other autoimmune disease, uncontrolled infection, pregnancy or lactation. Transcripts of RNA were the source for amplifying TCR beta CDR3 regions. The first-round RT-PCR employed HTBI primers together with the Qiagen OneStep RT-PCR kit. A multiplex PCR was then performed as the second round. MiXCR, run by TCRdb on the multiplex PCR reads, gives a single entry per CDR3 protein. This table holds approximately 37,000 distinct CDR3 sequences, 52% found once. Sequencing was performed on peripheral blood. The TCR sequence derives from an adult man with Graves' ophthalmopathy.

The CDR3 reads CARNPRGSGSHSYEQYF. The CDR3 nucleotides read TGTGCCAGAAACCCGCGTGGTAGCGGGAGTCACTCCTACGAGCAGTACTTC. The chain combines TRBV2 with TRBJ2-7; 9 bases align to TRBD2. The V and J ends lost 9 bases and 0 bases, in that order; junction bases with no gene match: 15. Germline assignment: CDR1 SNHLY and CDR2 FYNNEI. This CDR3 has 17 residues.